This T cell receptor beta chain appears in the sequencing data of a study of T cells in Graves' hyperthyroidism and ophthalmopathy. Background on the study: Peripheral blood was acquired at first diagnosis, ahead of any therapy whatsoever.

Study-wide results and caveats: Blood also carried most thyroid clonotypes expanded above 0.001. Ophthalmopathy and stable hyperthyroidism were separated by a 13 V-J model.

Authors of the study amplified TCR beta CDR3 regions from RNA transcripts. The study used the HTBI primer set for a first-round RT-PCR of the TCR CDR3. TCRdb redid the calling of the multiplex PCR reads with MiXCR, one entry per CDR3 protein. The data show hundreds of thousands of distinct CDR3 sequences, approximately 13% seen once. CDR3 size: 15 residues. J lost 4 bases, V lost 6 bases, and 10 bases had no gene match. Germline values: CDR1 SGHTS, CDR2 YDEGEE. Orbital computed tomography and thyroid ultrasound, together with serum TRAb and thyroxine and clinical symptoms, were used for diagnoses. This clonotype came up a few times. Its antigen is not known.

This TCR was recovered from a woman between 25 and 40 years old with Graves' hyperthyroidism that later progressed to Graves' ophthalmopathy. The chain employs TRBV5-8 and TRBJ1-2; 9 bases map to TRBD1. The sample was blood. The CDR3 here is CASTRRDRDSYGYTF. The CDR3 DNA follows: TGTGCCAGCACCCGACGGGACAGGGATTCCTATGGCTACACCTTC.